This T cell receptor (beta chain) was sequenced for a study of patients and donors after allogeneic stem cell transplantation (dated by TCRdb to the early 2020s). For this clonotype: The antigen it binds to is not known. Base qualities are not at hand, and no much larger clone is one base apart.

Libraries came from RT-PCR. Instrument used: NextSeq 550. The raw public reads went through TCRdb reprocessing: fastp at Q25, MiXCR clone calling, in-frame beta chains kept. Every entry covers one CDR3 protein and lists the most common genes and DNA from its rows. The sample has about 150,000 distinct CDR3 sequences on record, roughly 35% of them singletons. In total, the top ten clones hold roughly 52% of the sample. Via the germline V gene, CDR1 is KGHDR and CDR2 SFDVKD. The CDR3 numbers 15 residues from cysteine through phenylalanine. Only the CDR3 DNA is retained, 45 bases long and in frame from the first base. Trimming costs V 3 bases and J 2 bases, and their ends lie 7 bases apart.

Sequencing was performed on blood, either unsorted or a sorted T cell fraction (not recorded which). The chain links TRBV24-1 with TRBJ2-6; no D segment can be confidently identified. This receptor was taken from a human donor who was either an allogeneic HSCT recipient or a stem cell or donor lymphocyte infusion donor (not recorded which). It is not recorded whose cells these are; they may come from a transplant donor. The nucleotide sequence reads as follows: TGTGCCACCAGTGATCCCCAGCCTGGGGCCAACGTCCTGACTTTC. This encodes CATSDPQPGANVLTF.